The 24 T cell receptor beta chains given below trace back to one sample, sequenced in a study of cytomegalovirus exposure and HLA in healthy donors (dated by TCRdb to the late 2010s). Library preparation employed the immunoSEQ multiplex PCR assay. For the multiplex PCR, a mixture combining 60 forward primers for TCR Vbeta segments and 13 reverse primers for TCR Jbeta segments was used. TCRdb carries this immuneACCESS record with in-frame sequences only. Its versions omit some clonotypes, under half of them owing to an unresolved V gene in the studies checked, with the rest unexplained. This sample gives about 120,000 clones in total; approximately 81% of them show up just once. The top ten hold 2% to 2.5% of the sample. The sample was PBMCs. Receptors were obtained from a woman aged 40 to 50 in good health and CMV-seronegative.

V gene TRBV7-8 combines with J gene TRBJ1-4; TRBD1 aligns across 9 bases. The length of the CDR3 is 13 residues. Germline V lookup: CDR1 SGHVS, CDR2 FQNEAQ. V trimming: 5 bases; J trimming: 8 bases; junction bases outside the gene matches: 3. The DNA of the CDR3 is TGTGCCAGCAGCAGTGACAGGGGGGAAAAACTGTTTTTT. The encoded protein is CASSSDRGEKLFF.

The chain couples TRBV4-1 to TRBJ2-3; 9 positions agree with TRBD2. V gave up 4 bases and J gave up 3 bases; unmatched junction bases: 8. Germline CDR1 MGHRA, CDR2 YSYEKL. The CDR3 is made up of 16 amino acids. CDR3 residues: CASSLYSGGSTDTQYF. The DNA for the CDR3 is TGCGCCAGCAGCCTCTATAGCGGGGGCTCAACAGATACGCAGTATTTT.

This clone appeared a single time. The V gene is TRBV5-1, the J gene TRBJ2-3, with a weak D call TRBD1 (5 bases). The V and J ends lost 4 bases and 3 bases respectively, with 12 bases between them. The CDR3 spans 14 residues. Germline values: CDR1 SGHRS, CDR2 YFSETQ. CDR3 sequence (DNA): TGCGCCAGCAGCAGGGCAGGGTCAACAGATACGCAGTATTTT. Translating gives CASSRAGSTDTQYF. Supplemented by reference TRBV5-1 and TRBJ2-3, the full variable domain reads KAGVTQTPRYLIKTRGQQVTLSCSPISGHRSVSWYQQTPGQGLQFLFEYFSETQRNKGNFPGRFSGRQFSNSRSEMNVSTLELGDSALYLCASSRAGSTDTQYFGPGTRLTVL.

This chain connects TRBV27 to TRBJ1-6; D remains ambiguous. V was pared by 1 base and J by 7 bases, with 11 bases between. The CDR3 is made up of 15 amino acids. Germline lookup yields CDR1 MNHEY and CDR2 SMNVEV (reference sequence). The CDR3 bases are TGTGCCAGCAGTTTATACCTATCTCTCAATTCACCCCTCCACTTT. Its translation: CASSLYLSLNSPLHF.

This chain links TRBV20-1 with TRBJ1-1; unclear D gene. The CDR3 is 11 amino acids. In germline, CDR1 is DFQATT, CDR2 SNEGSKA (reference sequence). Trimming cost V 2 bases and J 6 bases, with 7 bases left between them. CDR3 sequence reads: CSARPGSEAFF. The CDR3 nucleotides are TGCAGTGCTAGACCCGGGTCTGAAGCTTTCTTT.

The chain links TRBV15 to TRBJ2-7, with a weak D call TRBD1 (6 bases). The length of the CDR3 is 15 residues. V shed 2 bases and J shed 3 bases, with 14 bases lying between them. Germline V lookup: CDR1 LNHNV, CDR2 YYDKDF (reference sequence). This chain's CDR3 is CATSRFSGAGYEQYF. CDR3 coding DNA: TGTGCCACCAGCAGATTCTCAGGGGCGGGCTACGAGCAGTACTTC. The entire variable domain, with the rest obtained from reference TRBV15 and TRBJ2-7, is as follows: DAMVIQNPRYQVTQFGKPVTLSCSQTLNHNVMYWYQQKSSQAPKLLFHYYDKDFNNEADTPDNFQSRRPNTSFCFLDIRSPGLGDTAMYLCATSRFSGAGYEQYFGPGTRLTVT.

The chain couples TRBV18 to TRBJ2-5; D perhaps matches TRBD2 (6 bases). Per the germline V gene, CDR1 is KGHSH and CDR2 is LQKENI. This CDR3 spans 11 amino acids. Trimming removed 6 bases at V and 11 bases at J, with 13 bases between. CDR3 protein: CASSPGDEQYF. The CDR3 DNA is TGTGCCAGCTCTCCGGGAGATGAGCAGTACTTC.

The rearrangement links TRBV7-9 to TRBJ2-3, with TRBD2 matching over 8 bases. Germline V gene data show CDR1 as SEHNR and CDR2 as FQNEAQ (reference sequence). This CDR3 contains 18 residues. J gave up 3 bases and V 4 bases, and 15 bases lay outside the gene matches. The chain's CDR3 is CASSSQTPTSVGTDTQYF. Here the CDR3 DNA reads TGTGCCAGCAGCTCCCAGACCCCGACTAGCGTGGGGACAGATACGCAGTATTTT. The complete variable domain, with remaining parts taken from reference TRBV7-9 and TRBJ2-3, reads DTGVSQNPRHKITKRGQNVTFRCDPISEHNRLYWYRQTLGQGPEFLTYFQNEAQLEKSRLLSDRFSAERPKGSFSTLEIQRTEQGDSAMYLCASSSQTPTSVGTDTQYFGPGTRLTVL.

V usage is TRBV7-6 and J usage is TRBJ2-1; 12 nucleotides agree with TRBD2. The trim removed 2 bases at V and 3 bases at J, leaving 8 bases unmatched. Germline loops: CDR1 SGHVS, CDR2 FNYEAQ. The CDR3 extends over 18 amino acids. The CDR3 DNA reads TGTGCCAGCAGCTTAAGGGCTAGCGGGGGGGTGAACTACAATGAGCAGTTCTTC. This gives the protein CASSLRASGGVNYNEQFF.

The gene calls are TRBV7-2 and TRBJ2-1, with TRBD2 as a possible D gene (6 bases). CDR3 length: 14 amino acids. CDR1 and CDR2 (germline): SGHTA, FQGNSA. Trimming took 1 base from V and 8 from J, leaving 12 bases between them. The CDR3: CASSLGIAVDEQFF. The CDR3 nucleotides are TGTGCCAGCAGCTTAGGGATAGCGGTAGATGAGCAGTTCTTC.

This clone was found a few times. This sequence joins TRBV6-6 and TRBJ2-5; D might be TRBD2 (5 bases). The V and J ends lost 6 bases and 7 bases respectively, with 15 bases between them. Germline V gene data show CDR1 as MNHNY and CDR2 as SVGAGI (reference sequence). The CDR3 sequence is 13 residues long. CDR3 nucleotide sequence: TGTGCCAGCAGGAGGGCCCACTTCGGGACCCAGTACTTC. This encodes CASRRAHFGTQYF.

This clone was seen only once. The chain uses TRBV19 and TRBJ2-5, with D possibly TRBD2 on 5 matching bases. Germline V lookup: CDR1 LNHDA, CDR2 SQIVND (reference sequence). This CDR3 contains 14 residues. Trimming took off 4 bases at V and 1 base at J, with 10 bases between the two ends. CDR3 coding DNA: TGTGCCAGTAGTAAGAGGGAGCTCCAAGAGACCCAGTACTTC. Encoded protein: CASSKRELQETQYF.

This clone was counted a single time. Here the CDR3 DNA reads TGTGCCAGCAGCGCGATACAGGGGTCGGTTCAGTACTTC. This gives the protein CASSAIQGSVQYF. The chain carries TRBV9 and TRBJ2-4; 7 bases align to TRBD1. This CDR3 has 13 residues. Germline trimming cut 3 bases from V and 11 bases from J; bases unmatched to any gene: 8. From germline, CDR1 is SGDLS and CDR2 YYNGEE.

The V and J genes are TRBV18 and TRBJ1-1; TRBD1 agrees at 9 bases. CDR1 KGHSH and CDR2 LQKENI come from the germline V gene. CDR3 length equals 15 residues. V gave up 4 bases and J gave up 1 base; unmatched junction bases: 4. CDR3 in amino acids: CASSRPGQGNTEAFF. CDR3 nucleotides: TGTGCCAGCTCACGCCCGGGACAGGGGAACACTGAAGCTTTCTTT.

This rearrangement joins TRBV19 to TRBJ1-2; TRBD1 matches 8 bases. The germline V gene encodes CDR1 LNHDA and CDR2 SQIVND (reference sequence). CDR3 length: 12 amino acids. The J segment lost 7 bases and the V segment lost 7 bases, leaving 5 bases of the junction unmatched. Written as DNA, the CDR3 is TGTGCCAGTATGAAGACAGGGGTTGGCTACACCTTC. This translates into CASMKTGVGYTF.

The J gene is TRBJ2-2, the V gene TRBV5-5; maybe TRBD1 (5 bases). This CDR3 has 15 amino acids. The germline V gene encodes CDR1 SGHKS and CDR2 YYEKEE (reference sequence). Trimming took off 0 bases at V and 4 bases at J, with 10 bases between the two ends. The CDR3, as DNA: TGTGCCAGCAGCTTGGTGGCAGGGTCCACCGGGGAGCTGTTTTTT. It translates to CASSLVAGSTGELFF.

The chain employs TRBV19 and TRBJ1-4, with 8 nucleotides matching TRBD1. CDR3 length: 17 amino acids. Germline assignment: CDR1 LNHDA and CDR2 SQIVND (reference sequence). Trimming took 3 bases from V and 5 from J; bases not matched to a gene: 11. CDR3 residues: CASSIPIRTGFNEKLFF. The DNA for the CDR3 is TGTGCCAGTAGTATCCCAATTCGGACAGGGTTCAATGAAAAACTGTTTTTT.

The chain links TRBV14 to TRBJ2-1; D uncertain. Per the germline V gene, CDR1 is SGHDN and CDR2 is FVKESK. The CDR3 sequence is 15 residues long. The V end was cut by 1 base, the J end by 4 bases, with 11 bases between. CDR3 residues: CASSQVPRVYNEQFF. CDR3 sequence (DNA): TGTGCCAGCAGCCAAGTCCCGAGAGTTTACAATGAGCAGTTCTTC.

The chain links TRBV7-2 to TRBJ2-1; 12 positions match TRBD2. V was clipped by 2 bases and J by 0 bases; unmatched bases: 2. This CDR3 spans 17 amino acids. Germline assignment: CDR1 SGHTA and CDR2 FQGNSA. DNA of the CDR3: TGTGCCAGCAGCTTATCTAGCGGGAGGGGCTCCTACAATGAGCAGTTCTTC. Its protein is CASSLSSGRGSYNEQFF.

The CDR3 here is CASSLWGREQPQHF. The DNA for the CDR3 is TGTGCCAGCAGCCTATGGGGGAGGGAACAGCCCCAGCATTTT. The V and J genes are TRBV28 and TRBJ1-5; the D gene is possibly TRBD1 (5 bases). V was shortened by 6 bases and J by 7 bases, with 16 bases between the two germline ends. Germline V lookup: CDR1 MDHEN, CDR2 SYDVKM. The CDR3 extends over 14 amino acids.

This clone came up once. This chain links TRBV6-5 with TRBJ1-4; 9 positions match TRBD1. The germline V gene encodes CDR1 MNHEY and CDR2 SVGAGI. The J segment lost 8 bases and the V segment lost 2 bases, leaving 9 bases of the junction unmatched. The length of the CDR3 is 16 residues. The CDR3 protein is CASSYTRTGESEKLFF. In nucleotides, the CDR3 is TGTGCCAGCAGTTACACCCGGACAGGGGAAAGCGAAAAACTGTTTTTT.

This clone was seen only once. This sequence joins TRBV7-8 and TRBJ2-7, with D maybe TRBD1 (6 bases). This CDR3 region has 15 residues. The V gene's germline CDR1 is SGHVS and CDR2 FQNEAQ. V dropped 2 bases and J dropped 3 bases, with 14 bases sitting between them. The CDR3 DNA follows: TGTGCCAGCAGCTTAACTGGCCAGGGGTTCTACGAGCAGTACTTC. Translated: CASSLTGQGFYEQYF.

The gene calls are TRBV6-5 and TRBJ2-5, with D possibly matching TRBD2 (5 bases). The J call could be wrong; TRBJ2-7 is a better fit for the DNA end. This CDR3 region has 14 residues. Germline loops: CDR1 MNHEY, CDR2 SVGAGI. CDR3 sequence (DNA): TGTGCCAGCCGGAGGATGGGCGGACCCTACGAGCAGTACTTC. Its translation is CASRRMGGPYEQYF.

The gene calls are TRBV6-6 and TRBJ1-1, with TRBD1 matching over 10 bases. V shed 2 bases and J 5 bases; nucleotides not matched to a gene: 5. This CDR3 spans 15 amino acids. From germline, CDR1 is MNHNY and CDR2 SVGAGI (reference sequence). Here the CDR3 DNA reads TGTGCCAGCAGTTACGGGTCGGGACAGGGGACTGAAGCTTTCTTT. It translates to CASSYGSGQGTEAFF.